A single sample is the source of the 30 T cell receptor beta chains below, sequenced in a study of regulatory and conventional T cells in RAG deficiency. Genomic DNA came from blood conventional CD4+ T cells gated CD25-low CD127-high. The data were produced by immunoSEQ multiplex PCR, yet TCRdb's version contains in-frame clones alone and is incomplete. Altogether about 30,000 clones are present, around 96% being singletons, with the ten largest covering 0.35%. Separately, the same data were catalogued under a study of regulatory T cells. From that second work: Amplification used 52 TRBV primers and 13 TRBJ primers.

The specimen was CD25- CD4+ T cells sorted from blood. Every receptor here comes from a human donor in good health.

V and J are TRBV30 and TRBJ2-3, with a possible D match to TRBD1 (7 bases). From germline, CDR1 is GTSNPN and CDR2 SVGIG (reference sequence). Between the trimmed V and J ends, which lost 3 bases and 6 bases, there was a span of 13 bases. The CDR3 contains 13 residues. This chain's CDR3 is CAWRGQEGDTQYF. In nucleotides, the CDR3 is TGTGCCTGGAGAGGACAGGAGGGGGATACGCAGTATTTT.

J is TRBJ2-7 and V is TRBV10-3, with D tentatively TRBD1 (6 bases). The CDR3 covers 15 residues. CDR1 and CDR2 (germline): ENHRY, SYGVKD. Trimming removed 0 bases from V and 5 bases from J, with 14 bases in between. The DNA for the CDR3 is TGTGCCATCAGTGAGTCGGATAGGGGGTTGAACGAGCAGTACTTC. This codes for CAISESDRGLNEQYF.

The chain carries TRBV2 and TRBJ1-2, with D unclear. Germline V gene data show CDR1 as SNHLY and CDR2 as FYNNEI. The V end lost 4 bases, the J end lost 3 bases, and 12 bases lay between the germline ends. This CDR3 contains 14 residues. CDR3 sequence reads: CASSVYEADYGYTF. The CDR3 DNA follows: TGTGCCAGCAGTGTGTACGAGGCGGACTATGGCTACACCTTC.

The genes are TRBV6-5 and TRBJ1-3; D gene unclear. The CDR3 is made up of 16 amino acids. The V end lost 0 bases, the J end lost 0 bases, and 9 bases lay between the germline ends. Germline V gene lookup returns CDR1 MNHEY and CDR2 SVGAGI. CDR3 bases: TGTGCCAGCAGTTACTCCGACACCAACTCTGGAAACACCATATATTTT. Its protein product is CASSYSDTNSGNTIYF.

The gene calls are TRBV30 and TRBJ1-2; weak D call: TRBD1 (6 bases). CDR3 size: 11 residues. Looked up from germline, CDR1 is GTSNPN and CDR2 is SVGIG (reference sequence). V shed 8 bases and J shed 8 bases, with 15 bases lying between them. In nucleotides, the CDR3 is TGTGCCGTGGGGGGGGCCGGGGGCTACACCTTC. As protein: CAVGGAGGYTF.

This chain joins TRBV7-2 and TRBJ2-3; D perhaps matches TRBD2 (6 bases). The ends were cut back, 1 base at V and 2 bases at J, with 13 bases in the middle. The germline CDR1 and CDR2 sequences are SGHTA and FQGNSA. The CDR3 covers 16 residues. The CDR3, as DNA: TGTGCCAGCAGCTTAGGGTTTGGGGGGTCCACAGATACGCAGTATTTT. Protein sequence: CASSLGFGGSTDTQYF.

In the case of this clone: A junction end diverges from the germline sequence, so it may reflect a read error. Other DNA sequences in the sample encode the same CDR3. This chain links TRBV7-7 with TRBJ1-6; D remains ambiguous. The CDR3 runs 13 residues. Germline loops: CDR1 SSHAT, CDR2 FNYEAQ (reference sequence). The CDR3 protein is CASSLDYDSPLHF. The DNA for the CDR3 is TGTGCTAGCAGCTTAGACTACGACTCACCCCTCCACTTT.

The V gene is TRBV29-1, the J gene TRBJ2-7; a weak D match, TRBD1 (6 bases). From germline, CDR1 is SQVTM and CDR2 ANQGSEA. V was cut by 3 bases and J by 7 bases, with 16 bases left in between. The length of the CDR3 is 13 residues. The CDR3 sequence is CSVEGVAGEEQYF. The DNA of the CDR3 is TGCAGCGTTGAGGGAGTCGCAGGGGAAGAGCAGTACTTC.

The chain has TRBV7-9 and TRBJ1-3, with 8 bases aligning to TRBD1. The CDR3 runs to 15 residues. Trimming at V came to 6 bases and at J to 0 bases, leaving 4 bases not matched to a gene. Germline V gene sequence: CDR1 SEHNR, CDR2 FQNEAQ (reference sequence). The DNA of the CDR3 is TGTGCCAGCAGTCAAGACAGGGGCTCTGGAAACACCATATATTTT. The encoded protein is CASSQDRGSGNTIYF.

The rearrangement links TRBV6-5 to TRBJ2-3, with D perhaps matching TRBD1 (7 bases). Deletions cut 2 bases from V and 3 bases from J, with 12 bases between. The CDR3 extends over 15 amino acids. CDR1 and CDR2 from the germline V gene are MNHEY and SVGAGI. The CDR3 spells CASSYQGGYTDTQYF. The CDR3 DNA reads as TGTGCCAGCAGTTACCAGGGGGGATATACAGATACGCAGTATTTT.

The sample holds one count of this clone. The rearrangement links TRBV6-5 to TRBJ2-7; 9 positions match TRBD1. This CDR3 is built from 14 residues. The V gene end was trimmed by 1 base and the J gene end by 4 bases; junction bases not matched to a gene: 2. Germline V gives CDR1 MNHEY, CDR2 SVGAGI. CDR3 nucleotide sequence: TGTGCCAGCAGTTACTTGGACAGGGGATACGAGCAGTACTTC. It is translated as CASSYLDRGYEQYF.

The table lists this clone with a count of one. The CDR3 loop is CASSPNPGWSGNTIYF. The CDR3, as DNA: TGTGCCAGCAGTCCTAACCCGGGGTGGTCTGGAAACACCATATATTTT. The rearrangement joins TRBV27 to TRBJ1-3; D gene uncertain. The CDR3 runs to 16 residues. Germline V gives CDR1 MNHEY, CDR2 SMNVEV (reference sequence). V lost 5 bases and J 1 base, leaving 15 bases between the germline ends.

This clone was seen a single time. V is TRBV30 and J is TRBJ2-1; TRBD2 is a possible D gene (6 bases). The CDR3 consists of 12 residues. Trimming shortened V by 5 bases and J by 4 bases, and 9 bases separated the two germline ends. Germline loops: CDR1 GTSNPN, CDR2 SVGIG (reference sequence). CDR3 sequence: CAWQGLYNEQFF. DNA of the CDR3: TGTGCCTGGCAGGGACTGTACAATGAGCAGTTCTTC.

V is TRBV5-8 and J is TRBJ2-3; no clear D gene. Germline-derived CDR1 and CDR2 are SGHTS and YDEGEE. Trimming removed 4 bases from V and 1 base from J, with 10 bases in between. This CDR3 has 14 amino acids. This chain's CDR3 is CASSERLGTDTQYF. The CDR3, as DNA: TGTGCCAGCAGCGAGCGTCTGGGCACAGATACGCAGTATTTT.

This clone is a singleton in its sample. V and J are TRBV25-1 and TRBJ2-1; unclear D gene. The CDR3 covers 16 residues. V lost 3 bases to trimming and J lost 0 bases, with 12 bases between them. Per germline, CDR1 MGHDK and CDR2 SYGVNS. This chain's CDR3 is CASSDLAESSYNEQFF. CDR3 coding DNA: TGTGCCAGCAGTGACCTGGCGGAGAGCTCCTACAATGAGCAGTTCTTC.

This clone was recorded a few times. This chain joins TRBV5-8 and TRBJ2-6; 8 nucleotides align to TRBD2. Germline values: CDR1 SGHTS, CDR2 YDEGEE. The CDR3 is 16 residues long. With V trimmed by 4 bases and J by 2 bases, 5 bases remained unmatched. The DNA for the CDR3 is TGTGCCAGCAGCCTTAACGGGGGGGCTGGGGCCAACGTCCTGACTTTC. Its protein product is CASSLNGGAGANVLTF.

The V call is TRBV7-8, the J call TRBJ2-6; 11 nucleotides align to TRBD1. V lost 5 bases and J lost 1; bases outside the gene matches: 7. The CDR3 extends over 18 amino acids. Germline V gives CDR1 SGHVS, CDR2 FQNEAQ. The CDR3 spells CASSLWTGGESGANVLTF. The CDR3 DNA is TGTGCCAGCAGCCTCTGGACAGGGGGCGAGTCTGGGGCCAACGTCCTGACTTTC. Variable domain in full (rest from reference TRBV7-8 and TRBJ2-6): GAGVSQSPRYKVAKRGQDVALRCDPISGHVSLFWYQQALGQGPEFLTYFQNEAQLDKSGLPSDRFFAERPEGSVSTLKIQRTQQEDSAVYLCASSLWTGGESGANVLTFGAGSRLTVL.

This chain links TRBV2 with TRBJ1-6, with D uncertain. Trimming removed 5 bases at V and 3 bases at J, with 5 bases between. The germline CDR1 and CDR2 sequences are SNHLY and FYNNEI. The CDR3 contains 13 residues. CDR3 region: CASSPLYNSPLHF. In DNA form, the CDR3 reads TGTGCCAGCAGTCCCCTCTATAATTCACCCCTCCACTTT.

This sequence joins TRBV30 and TRBJ2-7; D not resolved. With 4 bases removed from V and 0 bases from J, the gap between germline ends came to 13 bases. Germline assignment: CDR1 GTSNPN and CDR2 SVGIG (reference sequence). The CDR3 consists of 14 residues. Here the CDR3 DNA reads TGTGCCTGGATTAATAGGAGAAGCTCCTACGAGCAGTACTTC. This translates into CAWINRRSSYEQYF.

In regard to this clone: The junction shows a germline mismatch at one end, possibly a read error. J is TRBJ2-7 and V is TRBV4-1; D possibly corresponds to TRBD1 (6 bases). CDR3 length equals 13 residues. Germline CDR1 MGHRA, CDR2 YSYEKL. As DNA, the CDR3 is TGCGCCGGCAGCCAAGAACAGGGTTACGAGCAGTACTTC. The encoded protein is CAGSQEQGYEQYF.

The gene calls are TRBV6-1 and TRBJ1-5; a weak D match, TRBD1 (5 bases). This CDR3 has 16 amino acids. CDR1 is MNHNS and CDR2 is SASEGT in the germline V gene. V lost 3 bases, J lost 3 bases, and 15 bases lay in between. The CDR3 spells CASSDRRGVLNQPQHF. CDR3 bases: TGTGCCAGCAGTGATCGACGGGGGGTACTCAATCAGCCCCAGCATTTT.

The chain links TRBV6-5 to TRBJ2-1; 7 bases agree with TRBD2. The germline CDR1 and CDR2 sequences are MNHEY and SVGAGI. V shed 8 bases, J shed 4 bases, and the junction held 5 bases outside the gene matches. The CDR3 runs 13 residues. The CDR3 DNA is TGTGCCAGCTCCCGAGCGGGGTACAATGAGCAGTTCTTC. This translates into CASSRAGYNEQFF.

This chain uses TRBV29-1 with TRBJ2-7; D is unclear. V lost 6 bases to trimming and J lost 0 bases, with 12 bases between them. CDR1 is SQVTM and CDR2 is ANQGSEA in the germline V gene. This CDR3 region has 13 residues. The CDR3 protein is CSVDPGGSYEQYF. The CDR3 DNA follows: TGCAGCGTGGATCCTGGCGGCTCCTACGAGCAGTACTTC.

The chain is built from TRBV5-1 and TRBJ2-5; 11 bases are a match to TRBD2. With 4 bases clipped from V and 7 bases from J, the junction kept 9 bases outside the gene matches. The CDR3 covers 15 residues. Germline CDR1 is SGHRS and CDR2 is YFSETQ. The CDR3 DNA follows: TGCGCCAGCAGCCCGACTAGCGGGGTGGGTCGGACCCAGTACTTC. Its translation: CASSPTSGVGRTQYF.

The gene calls are TRBV11-3 and TRBJ1-1; no reliable D call. In germline, CDR1 is SGHNT, CDR2 YENEEA. This CDR3 is 13 amino acids long. V shed 5 bases and J shed 1 base, with 8 bases lying between them. The CDR3 DNA reads TGTGCCAGCAGCCGTTCAGAGAACACTGAAGCTTTCTTT. Its protein product is CASSRSENTEAFF. Combining the CDR3 with reference TRBV11-3 and TRBJ1-1 gives the whole variable domain EAGVVQSPRYKIIEKKQPVAFWCNPISGHNTLYWYLQNLGQGPELLIRYENEEAVDDSQLPKDRFSAERLKGVDSTLKIQPAELGDSAVYLCASSRSENTEAFFGQGTRLTVV.

This clone was counted a single time. The V call is TRBV5-1, the J call TRBJ2-2; 8 nucleotides line up with TRBD1. The CDR3 extends over 14 amino acids. Losses at the gene ends were 4 bases for V and 6 bases for J; bases not matched to a gene: 5. CDR1 SGHRS and CDR2 YFSETQ come from the germline V gene. The CDR3 region is CASSPDRGPGELFF. CDR3 DNA: TGCGCCAGCAGCCCCGACAGGGGTCCCGGGGAGCTGTTTTTT.

This clone was picked up one time. The chain has TRBV4-2 and TRBJ2-7; D might be TRBD2 (5 bases). The CDR3 length is 17 residues. V lost 6 bases, J lost 0 bases, and 21 bases lay in between. Germline V gene data show CDR1 as LGHNA and CDR2 as YNFKEQ. The CDR3 bases are TGTGCCAGCAGGACCACGATTCAAAGCGGAAGCTCCTACGAGCAGTACTTC. This gives the protein CASRTTIQSGSSYEQYF.

The chain is built from TRBV30 and TRBJ1-4, with D unresolved. This CDR3 has 13 residues. CDR1 is GTSNPN and CDR2 is SVGIG in the germline V gene (reference sequence). V lost 4 bases and J 7 bases, leaving 13 bases between the germline ends. In nucleotides, the CDR3 is TGTGCCTGGACCCAGGCGAGCGGTGAAAAACTGTTTTTT. This translates into CAWTQASGEKLFF.

This chain joins TRBV18 and TRBJ2-7; the match to TRBD1 covers 7 bases. Germline V CDR1 and CDR2: KGHSH, LQKENI. Unmatched junction bases numbered 13, after V lost 3 bases and J lost 2 bases. CDR3 length equals 17 residues. The CDR3 is CASSPKVGGEGTYEQYF. Here the CDR3 DNA reads TGTGCCAGCTCACCCAAAGTAGGGGGCGAAGGCACCTACGAGCAGTACTTC.

The chain recombines TRBV27 with TRBJ2-1; possibly TRBD2 for D (6 bases). Germline values: CDR1 MNHEY, CDR2 SMNVEV (reference sequence). The V end lost 6 bases, the J end lost 0 bases, and 12 bases lay between the germline ends. This CDR3 region has 15 residues. The CDR3 sequence: CASRSGASSYNEQFF. DNA of the CDR3: TGTGCCAGCAGGTCGGGAGCTAGCTCCTACAATGAGCAGTTCTTC.